This TCR beta chain is from a study of identical twins. MiXCR was run by TCRdb on the 5' RACE reads, yielding one entry per CDR3 protein. The table includes nearly 650,000 distinct CDR3 sequences, about 7.1% detected once. The junction had 6 bases not matched to a gene; V was cut back by 7 bases and J by 5 bases. CDR1 and CDR2 from the germline V gene are LGHDT and YNNKEL (reference sequence). CDR3 length: 14 residues. Only a few counts were recorded for this clonotype. These records were also assigned to another study, of yellow fever vaccine responses in identical twins.

The source of this sequence is a woman aged 18-29 years in good health. The V gene is TRBV3-1, the J gene TRBJ1-4, with 8 bases that match TRBD1. Material: PBMCs. For the CDR3, the DNA is TGTGCCAGCACCACAGGGGGGAGGAATGAAAAACTGTTTTTT. This encodes CASTTGGRNEKLFF. The full variable domain, rest sourced from reference TRBV3-1 and TRBJ1-4, is DTAVSQTPKYLVTQMGNDKSIKCEQNLGHDTMYWYKQDSKKFLKIMFSYNNKELIINETVPNRFSPKSPDKAHLNLHINSLELGDSAVYFCASTTGGRNEKLFFGSGTQLSVL.